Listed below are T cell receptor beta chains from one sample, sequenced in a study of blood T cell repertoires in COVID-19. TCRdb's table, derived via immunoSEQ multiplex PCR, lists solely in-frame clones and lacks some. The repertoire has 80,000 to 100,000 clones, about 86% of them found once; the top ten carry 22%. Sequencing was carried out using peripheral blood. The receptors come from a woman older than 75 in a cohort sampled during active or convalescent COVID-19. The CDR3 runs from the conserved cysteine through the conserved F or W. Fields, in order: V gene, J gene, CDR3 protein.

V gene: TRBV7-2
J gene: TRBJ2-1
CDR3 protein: CASSLGLAGGSSYNEQFF

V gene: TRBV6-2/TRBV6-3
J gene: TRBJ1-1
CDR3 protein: CASSTGGTGSAFF

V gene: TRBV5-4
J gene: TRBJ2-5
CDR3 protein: CASSLIAGETQYF

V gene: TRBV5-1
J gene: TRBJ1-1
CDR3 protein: CASSLTGRGLTEAFF

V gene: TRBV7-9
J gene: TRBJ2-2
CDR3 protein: CASSLASAGELFF

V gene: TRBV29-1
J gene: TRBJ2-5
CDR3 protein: CSVGPAQETQYF

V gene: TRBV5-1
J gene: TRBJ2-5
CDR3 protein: CASSLGTVYQETQYF

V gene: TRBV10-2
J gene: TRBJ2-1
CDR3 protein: CASRPELGNEQFF

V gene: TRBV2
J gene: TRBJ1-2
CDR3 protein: CASSDGTGPHGYTF

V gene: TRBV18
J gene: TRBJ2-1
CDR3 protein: CASSPGLAGLNSYNEQFF

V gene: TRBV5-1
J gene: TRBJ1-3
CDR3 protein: CASSLEGVSGNTIYF

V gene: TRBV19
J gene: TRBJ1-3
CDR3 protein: CASSIEGARGNTIYF

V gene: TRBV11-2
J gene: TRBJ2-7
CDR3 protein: CASSLVGSGSHEQYF

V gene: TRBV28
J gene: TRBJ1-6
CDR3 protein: CASTSRGAYNSPLHF

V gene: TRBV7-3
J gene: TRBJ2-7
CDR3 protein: CASSPSQGPYEQYF

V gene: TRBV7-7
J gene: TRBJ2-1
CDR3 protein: CASSLALLGSGSSYNEQFF

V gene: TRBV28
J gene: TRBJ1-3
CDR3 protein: CASRVAQPGGYGNTIYF

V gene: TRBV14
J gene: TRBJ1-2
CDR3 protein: CASSHLGQADGGYTF

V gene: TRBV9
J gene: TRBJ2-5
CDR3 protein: CASSVGPSGSRETQYF

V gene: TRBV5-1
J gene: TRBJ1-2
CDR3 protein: CASSLNPGQVGGYTF

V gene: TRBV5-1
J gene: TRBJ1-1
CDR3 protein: CASRSGTGAPYTEAFF

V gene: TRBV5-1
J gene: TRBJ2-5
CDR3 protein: CASSPTGIETQYF

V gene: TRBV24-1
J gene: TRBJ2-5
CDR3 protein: CATSDPQDRVETQYF

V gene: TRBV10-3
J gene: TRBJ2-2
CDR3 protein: CAISESRGGELFF

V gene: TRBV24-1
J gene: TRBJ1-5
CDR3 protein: CATSDVGTGVSNQPQHF

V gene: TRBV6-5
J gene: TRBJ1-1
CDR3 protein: CASSYSTENTEAFF

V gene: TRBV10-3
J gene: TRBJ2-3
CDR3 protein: CAISDSAASTDTQYF

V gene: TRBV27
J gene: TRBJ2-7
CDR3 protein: CASSLLPGLARNEQYF

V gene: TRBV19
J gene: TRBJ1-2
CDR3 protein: CASRDRKLSFGYTF

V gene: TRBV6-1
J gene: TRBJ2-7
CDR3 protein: CASSDLYRPEQYF

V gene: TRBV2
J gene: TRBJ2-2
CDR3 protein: CASSRTANTGELFF

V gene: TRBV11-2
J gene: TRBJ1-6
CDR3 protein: CASSGQLDSPLHF

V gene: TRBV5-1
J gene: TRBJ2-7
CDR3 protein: CASSLLDSYEQYF

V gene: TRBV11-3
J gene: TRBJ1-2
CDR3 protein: CASSLDRGGYTF

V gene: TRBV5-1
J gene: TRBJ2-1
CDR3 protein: CASGLTSDSSYNEQFF

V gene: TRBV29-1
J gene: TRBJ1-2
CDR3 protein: CSADRGVYGYTF

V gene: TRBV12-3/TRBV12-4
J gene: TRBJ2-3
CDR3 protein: CASTLHGVDTQYF

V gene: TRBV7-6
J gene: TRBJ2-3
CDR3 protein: CASSSLAGASTDTQYF

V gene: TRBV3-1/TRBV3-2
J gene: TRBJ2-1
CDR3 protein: CASSHITGASNEQFF

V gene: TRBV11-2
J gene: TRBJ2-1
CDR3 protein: CASSLAGAPYNEQFF

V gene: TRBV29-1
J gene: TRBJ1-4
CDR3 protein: CSVVIGGRPANEKLFF

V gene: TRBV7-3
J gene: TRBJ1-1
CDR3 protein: CASSPSRLRGNTEAFF

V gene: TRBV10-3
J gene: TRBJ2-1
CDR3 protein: CAISESSAGSYNEQFF

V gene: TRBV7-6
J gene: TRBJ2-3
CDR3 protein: CASSLFATGTPDTQYF

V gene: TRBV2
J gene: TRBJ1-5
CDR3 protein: CASSDLSWPQHF

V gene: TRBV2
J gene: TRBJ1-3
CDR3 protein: CASSYGGNTIYF

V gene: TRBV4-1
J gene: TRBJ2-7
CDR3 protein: CASSPGYEQYF

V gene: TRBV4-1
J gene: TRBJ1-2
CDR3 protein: CASSHWDRLYYGYTF